Listed here are 20 T cell receptor beta chains from one sample, sequenced in a study of blood T cell repertoires in COVID-19 (dated by TCRdb to the early 2020s). The protocol used for the library was the immunoSEQ multiplex PCR assay. TCRdb's version of the immuneACCESS table is confined to in-frame rearrangements and falls short of the full clone set. An unresolved V gene accounts for under half of the shortfall where checked; the remainder is of unknown origin. The sample table lists some 320,000 clones, roughly 90% of them with a count of one. The ten largest clonotypes hold around 3.9% of the sample. Sequenced material: PBMCs or T cells enriched from blood (not recorded which). The receptors stem from a woman in her 30s who had been exposed to COVID-19.

The chain employs TRBV7-9 and TRBJ1-1; a possible D gene is TRBD1 (5 bases). CDR1 and CDR2 from the germline V gene are SEHNR and FQNEAQ (reference sequence). This CDR3 region has 13 residues. V shed 5 bases and J shed 10 bases, with 17 bases lying between them. CDR3 bases: TGTGCCAGCAGCCCCGGACTAGGGGAGGTAGCTTTCTTT. Amino acids: CASSPGLGEVAFF.

The chain has TRBV11-3 and TRBJ2-1, with TRBD2 matching 11 bases. With V trimmed by 3 bases and J by 3 bases, 1 base remained unmatched. Germline values: CDR1 SGHNT, CDR2 YENEEA. There are 15 residues in the CDR3. CDR3 coding DNA: TGTGCCAGCAGCTTCGGGACTAGCGGCTACAATGAGCAGTTCTTC. It encodes CASSFGTSGYNEQFF.

This clone was counted between two and nine times. The V gene is TRBV4-1, the J gene TRBJ1-1, with D possibly being TRBD1 (5 bases). Germline V gene data show CDR1 as MGHRA and CDR2 as YSYEKL. V shed 1 base and J shed 3 bases, with 18 bases lying between them. The CDR3 totals 17 residues. Written as DNA, the CDR3 is TGCGCCAGCAGCCAAGTCCCCCGGCATCCGGGGGACACTGAAGCTTTCTTT. This encodes CASSQVPRHPGDTEAFF.

The V and J genes are TRBV5-1 and TRBJ1-3; 8 bases line up with TRBD1. The CDR3 has 17 residues. The ends lost 0 bases at V and 4 bases at J; junction bases unmatched: 9. Germline CDR1 and CDR2: SGHRS and YFSETQ. In nucleotides, the CDR3 is TGCGCCAGCAGCTTGGGGCAGGGGGCAACTACCGGAAACACCATATATTTT. Translated: CASSLGQGATTGNTIYF.

This rearrangement joins TRBV12-3 or TRBV12-4 to TRBJ1-3, with no clear D. V was clipped by 2 bases and J by 4 bases, with 3 bases between them. The CDR3 runs to 12 residues. The CDR3 DNA sequence: TGTGCCAGCAGTTTACGGGGAAACACCATATATTTT. Amino acids: CASSLRGNTIYF.

The chain couples TRBV18 to TRBJ2-7; no clear D. The CDR3 spans 15 residues. Germline CDR1 reads KGHSH; CDR2 reads LQKENI. Trimming left V 2 bases short and J 2 bases short, with 13 bases between. The CDR3 here is CASSPTLAVPYEQYF. The CDR3 DNA reads TGTGCCAGCTCACCAACGTTGGCAGTACCCTACGAGCAGTACTTC.

The V gene is TRBV5-6, the J gene TRBJ1-1; 9 nucleotides align to TRBD1. After removal of 1 base from V and 1 base from J, the junction contained 8 bases not matched to a gene. Germline V gene lookup returns CDR1 SGHDT and CDR2 YYEEEE. The CDR3 is 17 residues long. CDR3 sequence (DNA): TGTGCCAGCAGCTTGCCCTACAGGGGGCGCAGGAACACTGAAGCTTTCTTT. Translation gives CASSLPYRGRRNTEAFF. The variable domain in full, with the rest retrieved from reference TRBV5-6 and TRBJ1-1, is DAGVTQSPTHLIKTRGQQVTLRCSPKSGHDTVSWYQQALGQGPQFIFQYYEEEERQRGNFPDRFSGHQFPNYSSELNVNALLLGDSALYLCASSLPYRGRRNTEAFFGQGTRLTVV.

The chain employs TRBV29-1 and TRBJ1-4; maybe TRBD1 (5 bases). The V end lost 3 bases, the J end lost 5 bases, and 16 bases lay between the germline ends. CDR1 SQVTM and CDR2 ANQGSEA come from the germline V gene. The CDR3 has 15 amino acids. The CDR3 region has the DNA TGCAGCGTTGAGTTGGTGGAGGGACCAAATGAAAAACTGTTTTTT. Its protein product is CSVELVEGPNEKLFF.

The rearrangement joins TRBV2 to TRBJ1-2, with a tentative D call TRBD1 (6 bases). The V gene's germline CDR1 is SNHLY and CDR2 FYNNEI. The CDR3 spans 16 residues. V was trimmed by 6 bases and J by 8 bases, leaving 25 bases between them. In DNA, the CDR3 is TGTGCCAGCAGAGAGGCACCCCGGGACACTCGTCGGGGCTACACCTTC. Protein sequence: CASREAPRDTRRGYTF.

The rearrangement links TRBV19 to TRBJ1-1; a possible D gene is TRBD1 (5 bases). CDR3 length equals 15 residues. Germline-derived CDR1 and CDR2 are LNHDA and SQIVND (reference sequence). V lost 3 bases and J 3 bases, leaving 14 bases between the germline ends. CDR3 nucleotides: TGTGCCAGTAGTATCCGAGCAGGGAGGGACACTGAAGCTTTCTTT. It encodes CASSIRAGRDTEAFF.

This clone was counted a single time. The chain couples TRBV28 to TRBJ2-2; 8 bases are shared with TRBD1. Germline trimming cut 6 bases from V and 5 bases from J; bases unmatched to any gene: 8. In germline, CDR1 is MDHEN, CDR2 SYDVKM. The length of the CDR3 is 15 residues. CDR3: CASRRQGARTGELFF. The CDR3 DNA follows: TGTGCCAGCAGAAGGCAGGGGGCAAGGACCGGGGAGCTGTTTTTT.

The chain joins TRBV7-3 to TRBJ1-6; D is ambiguous. CDR1 and CDR2 from the germline V gene are SGHTA and FQGTGA. V gave up 5 bases and J gave up 0 bases, with 2 bases separating them. The CDR3 is made up of 13 amino acids. CDR3: CASSHSYNSPLHF. CDR3 in DNA: TGTGCCAGCAGCCACTCCTATAATTCACCCCTCCACTTT.

The rearrangement uses TRBV7-2 and TRBJ1-4; D call uncertain. V was clipped by 2 bases and J by 8 bases, with 12 bases between them. Germline V gene lookup returns CDR1 SGHTA and CDR2 FQGNSA. The CDR3 is 14 amino acids. CDR3 DNA: TGTGCCAGCAGCTTAACAGACGGTCGGGAAAAACTGTTTTTT. Translated: CASSLTDGREKLFF. The full variable domain, in which reference TRBV7-2 and TRBJ1-4 provide the parts outside the CDR3, is GAGVSQSPSNKVTEKGKDVELRCDPISGHTALYWYRQSLGQGLEFLIYFQGNSAPDKSGLPSDRFSAERTGGSVSTLTIQRTQQEDSAVYLCASSLTDGREKLFFGSGTQLSVL.

The V call is TRBV6-2 or TRBV6-3, the J call TRBJ2-6; the D gene is possibly TRBD1 (6 bases). CDR1 is MNHEY, CDR2 SVGEGT, per germline. This CDR3 has 18 amino acids. The ends were cut back, 5 bases at V and 0 bases at J, with 17 bases in the middle. CDR3 amino acids: CASSRQGLGTSGANVLTF. The CDR3 DNA reads TGTGCCAGCAGTCGTCAGGGGCTTGGAACCTCTGGGGCCAACGTCCTGACTTTC.

The rearrangement uses TRBV6-6 and TRBJ2-5; maybe TRBD2 (7 bases). V lost 8 bases and J 4 bases, leaving 17 bases between the germline ends. The CDR3 is made up of 14 amino acids. Germline assignment: CDR1 MNHNY and CDR2 SVGAGI (reference sequence). The CDR3 DNA is TGTGCCAGCCGTGATGGGGGGGCCGGAGAGACCCAGTACTTC. It yields the protein CASRDGGAGETQYF.

This chain uses TRBV6-2 or TRBV6-3 with TRBJ2-7; maybe TRBD2 (5 bases). Trimming shortened V by 2 bases and J by 0 bases, and 8 bases separated the two germline ends. Per germline, CDR1 MNHEY and CDR2 SVGEGT. The CDR3 runs 14 residues. The CDR3 protein is CASSYGLRSYEQYF. As DNA, the CDR3 is TGTGCCAGCAGTTACGGACTTCGCTCCTACGAGCAGTACTTC.

The rearrangement uses TRBV5-1 and TRBJ1-4, with TRBD1 matching over 7 bases. The CDR3 runs 17 residues. Germline V lookup: CDR1 SGHRS, CDR2 YFSETQ. Trimming at V came to 0 bases and at J to 10 bases, leaving 15 bases not matched to a gene. The CDR3 bases are TGCGCCAGCAGCTTGGCCGAGACAGGGCTATCAGTCGGAAAACTGTTTTTT. As protein: CASSLAETGLSVGKLFF.

The chain employs TRBV19 and TRBJ1-3; D gene uncertain. V lost 2 bases and J lost 4, with 6 bases in between. Per the germline V gene, CDR1 is LNHDA and CDR2 is SQIVND (reference sequence). This CDR3 has 13 amino acids. The CDR3 protein is CASSISQGNTIYF. The CDR3 DNA follows: TGTGCCAGTAGTATATCTCAGGGAAACACCATATATTTT.

The J gene is TRBJ2-5, the V gene TRBV4-2; 10 bases fit TRBD2. The CDR3 totals 17 residues. Germline loops: CDR1 LGHNA, CDR2 YNFKEQ. Germline trimming cut 0 bases from V and 7 bases from J; bases unmatched to any gene: 11. The chain's CDR3 is CASSQDLAGDLIGTQYF. The CDR3 coding sequence is TGTGCCAGCAGCCAAGATCTAGCGGGGGACCTCATAGGGACCCAGTACTTC.

The chain combines TRBV24-1 with TRBJ1-5, with D uncertain. This CDR3 spans 11 amino acids. Germline CDR1 is KGHDR and CDR2 is SFDVKD. V lost 7 bases and J 5 bases, leaving 5 bases between the germline ends. The chain's CDR3 is CATRRYQPQHF. Written as DNA, the CDR3 is TGTGCCACCAGGAGATATCAGCCCCAGCATTTT.